The following is a T cell receptor (beta chain) sequence with its context. The record originates from a study of blood T cell repertoires in COVID-19. In the original analysis: Amplified reference gene primers provided the basis for estimating nucleated cell counts. The protocol was immunoSEQ multiplex PCR, while the TCRdb copy is restricted to in-frame clones and leaves out a portion. Clone size and V and J calls were adopted from that table, with D and trimming inferred from the DNA. The data contain 65,000 to 80,000 clones, 70% to 90% of them singletons. Germline loops: CDR1 SGHRS, CDR2 YFSETQ. The CDR3 length is 15 residues. The V and J ends lost 2 bases and 1 base respectively, with 12 bases between them.

The sample consisted of peripheral blood. The chain recombines TRBV5-1 with TRBJ1-1, with D unclear. The clonotype comes from a man over 45 with active COVID-19. The CDR3 nucleotides read TGCGCCAGCAGCTTAGGAGGGATCGGGAACACTGAAGCTTTCTTT. This codes for CASSLGGIGNTEAFF.